This entry features one T cell receptor (beta chain) sequence. Mismatch with germline at one junction end may stem from a read error. Treatment of the sample: preoperative locoregional IRX-2 cytokine immunotherapy. TCRdb's table, derived via immunoSEQ multiplex PCR, lists solely in-frame clones and lacks some. There are about 33,000 clones in the sample; just under 90% occur only once, and approximately 1.5% lies in the top ten. These data are taken from a study of preoperative IRX-2 immunotherapy in early breast cancer. CDR3 length equals 13 residues. Germline CDR1 and CDR2: SGHVS and FQNEAQ. The sample in question was tumor tissue, obtained after IRX-2 immunotherapy. The chain couples TRBV7-8 to TRBJ1-1; the D is unclear. This clonotype was obtained from a human donor with breast cancer. This chain's CDR3 is CANSPVRGPEAFF. CDR3 DNA: TGTGCCAACAGCCCCGTTAGAGGGCCAGAAGCTTTCTTT.